Below are 27 T cell receptor beta chains sequenced from a single sample in a study of OX40 agonist ivuxolimab in advanced cancers. Using immunoSEQ multiplex PCR, the repertoire was profiled, and TCRdb retains in-frame clones only, with some absent. The sample holds approximately 90,000 clones, roughly 87% seen once. Sample: CD4+ or CD8+ T cells sorted from blood, taken in a trial of the OX40 agonist ivuxolimab. These receptors were obtained from an adult with an advanced solid tumor such as melanoma, head and neck, liver or kidney cancer.

V is TRBV11-2 and J is TRBJ2-3; 10 bases align to TRBD1. V lost 5 bases, J lost 2 bases, and 7 bases stayed unmatched. Germline V lookup: CDR1 SGHAT, CDR2 FQNNGV. This CDR3 spans 16 amino acids. CDR3 sequence (DNA): TGTGCCAGCAGCCCCTACGGGACAGGGGACACAGATACGCAGTATTTT. It yields the protein CASSPYGTGDTDTQYF.

This chain uses TRBV28 with TRBJ1-2, with a tentative D call TRBD1 (5 bases). The CDR3 covers 14 residues. CDR1 is MDHEN and CDR2 is SYDVKM in the germline V gene. With 6 bases removed from V and 2 bases from J, the gap between germline ends came to 13 bases. The CDR3 spells CASRSWGSNYGYTF. CDR3 DNA: TGTGCCAGCAGGTCGTGGGGCTCCAACTATGGCTACACCTTC.

The CDR3 spells CASSPQATSNTGELFF. DNA for the CDR3: TGTGCCAGCAGCCCACAGGCCACCTCGAACACCGGGGAGCTGTTTTTT. The V call is TRBV7-3, the J call TRBJ2-2; D is possibly TRBD1 (5 bases). CDR3 size: 16 residues. Germline-derived CDR1 and CDR2 are SGHTA and FQGTGA. Trimming removed 5 bases at V and 0 bases at J, with 13 bases between.

The chain is built from TRBV7-9 and TRBJ1-1; 7 bases align to TRBD1. Germline CDR1 reads SEHNR; CDR2 reads FQNEAQ (reference sequence). V lost 4 bases, J lost 7 bases, and 3 bases stayed unmatched. The CDR3 totals 12 residues. The CDR3 spells CASSSAGGEAFF. Written as DNA, the CDR3 is TGTGCCAGCAGCTCAGCAGGGGGTGAAGCTTTCTTT.

This clone was recorded once. The rearrangement uses TRBV5-1 and TRBJ1-2, with D unresolved. Trimming took off 1 base at V and 7 bases at J, with 11 bases between the two ends. Looked up from germline, CDR1 is SGHRS and CDR2 is YFSETQ. This CDR3 region has 13 residues. CDR3 residues: CASSLSSRGGYTF. In DNA, the CDR3 is TGCGCCAGCAGCTTGTCTTCCCGGGGTGGCTACACCTTC.

This clone appeared a few times. V is TRBV11-2 and J is TRBJ1-1; 7 bases match TRBD1. Trimming cost V 3 bases and J 5 bases; bases outside gene matches: 0. CDR3 length: 12 amino acids. The V gene's germline CDR1 is SGHAT and CDR2 FQNNGV. For the CDR3, the DNA is TGTGCCAGCAGCTTGGGACAGACTGAAGCTTTCTTT. Amino acid sequence: CASSLGQTEAFF.

The chain carries TRBV10-1 and TRBJ2-3; D is possibly TRBD1 (6 bases). The CDR3 runs to 14 residues. Germline CDR1 reads WNHNN; CDR2 reads SYGVQD (reference sequence). The V end lost 3 bases, the J end lost 1 base, and 8 bases lay between the germline ends. The CDR3 loop reads CASSDKGGTDTQYF. Written as DNA, the CDR3 is TGCGCCAGCAGTGACAAGGGGGGCACAGATACGCAGTATTTT.

The rearrangement links TRBV5-4 to TRBJ1-1, with D perhaps matching TRBD1 (6 bases). The ends were cut back, 3 bases at V and 6 bases at J, with 15 bases in the middle. The germline gives CDR1 SGHNT, CDR2 YYREEE (reference sequence). The CDR3 has 14 amino acids. The CDR3 is CASSSRAGDPEAFF. The CDR3 region has the DNA TGTGCCAGCAGCTCCAGAGCAGGGGACCCTGAAGCTTTCTTT.

The genes are TRBV29-1 and TRBJ2-7, with 7 bases lining up with TRBD1. The V and J ends lost 4 bases and 6 bases, in that order; junction bases with no gene match: 9. The CDR3 contains 13 residues. Germline V gene lookup returns CDR1 SQVTM and CDR2 ANQGSEA. The CDR3: CSVVVTGLSEQYF. The CDR3 DNA is TGCAGCGTTGTTGTGACAGGGTTATCCGAGCAGTACTTC.

In the case of this clone: A much bigger clone sits one base away, suggesting this may be a read error. The V and J genes are TRBV5-4 and TRBJ2-7; 9 positions agree with TRBD2. V lost 1 base, J lost 5 bases, and 7 bases stayed unmatched. CDR1 and CDR2 (germline): SGHNT, YYREEE (reference sequence). The CDR3 consists of 15 residues. The CDR3 protein is CASSLFPREGDEQYF. The CDR3 DNA reads as TGTGCCAGCAGCTTGTTTCCGCGGGAGGGCGACGAGCAGTACTTC.

There are a few counts of this clone. The chain employs TRBV6-6 and TRBJ2-7, with TRBD2 as a possible D gene (6 bases). CDR1 is MNHNY, CDR2 SVGAGI, per germline (reference sequence). This CDR3 spans 16 amino acids. V lost 0 bases, J lost 3 bases, and 15 bases lay in between. The CDR3 spells CASSYSSGLGDYEQYF. CDR3 sequence (DNA): TGTGCCAGCAGTTACTCGTCGGGACTTGGGGACTACGAGCAGTACTTC.

V usage is TRBV5-4 and J usage is TRBJ1-2; the match to TRBD1 covers 8 bases. CDR3 length: 14 residues. V dropped 0 bases and J dropped 9; count of bases not matched to a gene: 7. The germline V gene encodes CDR1 SGHNT and CDR2 YYREEE (reference sequence). The CDR3 DNA follows: TGTGCCAGCAGCTTGGGGGCAGGGGGCAATAGCTACACCTTC. Its protein product is CASSLGAGGNSYTF. The variable domain in full, completed from reference TRBV5-4 and TRBJ1-2, reads ETGVTQSPTHLIKTRGQQVTLRCSSQSGHNTVSWYQQALGQGPQFIFQYYREEENGRGNFPPRFSGLQFPNYSSELNVNALELDDSALYLCASSLGAGGNSYTFGSGTRLTVV.

In this sample, this clone turned up once. The chain carries TRBV27 and TRBJ1-1, with a tentative D call TRBD1 (6 bases). Trimming removed 6 bases at V and 0 bases at J, with 11 bases between. Per germline, CDR1 MNHEY and CDR2 SMNVEV (reference sequence). The CDR3 is 14 residues long. CDR3 amino acids: CASRQGPVNTEAFF. The CDR3 coding sequence is TGTGCCAGCAGGCAGGGGCCCGTGAACACTGAAGCTTTCTTT.

V usage is TRBV29-1 and J usage is TRBJ2-2; possibly TRBD2 for D (6 bases). Germline CDR1 is SQVTM and CDR2 is ANQGSEA. The CDR3 has 14 residues. V gave up 3 bases and J gave up 2 bases, with 10 bases separating them. Here the CDR3 reads CSVDLGRNTGELFF. The CDR3 DNA reads TGCAGCGTTGATCTCGGGAGAAACACCGGGGAGCTGTTTTTT.

The V and J genes are TRBV10-1 and TRBJ1-5, with D possibly matching TRBD1 (5 bases). Germline loops: CDR1 WNHNN, CDR2 SYGVQD (reference sequence). The CDR3 length is 14 residues. Trimming cost V 8 bases and J 0 bases, with 11 bases left between them. CDR3 nucleotide sequence: TGCGCCAGCCCTGACAGAATTAGCAATCAGCCCCAGCATTTT. It codes for CASPDRISNQPQHF.

The chain uses TRBV5-1 and TRBJ2-3, with no clear D. The CDR3 runs to 14 residues. The ends were cut back, 4 bases at V and 2 bases at J, with 11 bases in the middle. Germline V CDR1 and CDR2: SGHRS, YFSETQ. CDR3 loop: CASSALGTTDTQYF. Written as DNA, the CDR3 is TGCGCCAGCAGCGCTTTGGGCACCACAGATACGCAGTATTTT.

CDR3 sequence: CASRVQGAGEKLFF. CDR3 sequence (DNA): TGTGCCAGCAGAGTACAGGGAGCGGGTGAAAAACTGTTTTTT. The rearrangement links TRBV6-1 to TRBJ1-4; perhaps TRBD1 as D (6 bases). Between the trimmed V and J ends, which lost 6 bases and 7 bases, there was a span of 15 bases. The CDR3 sequence is 14 residues long. Per germline, CDR1 MNHNS and CDR2 SASEGT.

The chain uses TRBV6-1 and TRBJ2-5; TRBD2 agrees at 7 bases. The CDR3 extends over 15 amino acids. V shed 4 bases and J 5 bases; nucleotides not matched to a gene: 10. Germline lookup yields CDR1 MNHNS and CDR2 SASEGT. The CDR3 sequence is CASSGQREPAETQYF. Written as DNA, the CDR3 is TGTGCCAGCAGTGGACAGCGGGAACCCGCGGAGACCCAGTACTTC.

V usage is TRBV28 and J usage is TRBJ1-1; no definite D call. Germline values: CDR1 MDHEN, CDR2 SYDVKM. V dropped 4 bases and J dropped 5 bases, with 14 bases sitting between them. The CDR3 consists of 14 residues. In DNA, the CDR3 is TGTGCCAGCAGTTCCCGGCGCCGTTTGACTGAAGCTTTCTTT. Translating gives CASSSRRRLTEAFF.

The rearrangement joins TRBV18 to TRBJ1-1; TRBD1 aligns across 9 bases. The junction had 11 bases not matched to a gene; V was cut back by 4 bases and J by 5 bases. The CDR3 has 16 amino acids. Germline V lookup: CDR1 KGHSH, CDR2 LQKENI. The CDR3 region is CASSLGTGTGRTEAFF. In DNA form, the CDR3 reads TGTGCCAGCTCACTGGGGACAGGGACCGGGAGGACTGAAGCTTTCTTT.

Points on this clone: Other DNA sequences in this specimen translate into the identical CDR3. The chain employs TRBV29-1 and TRBJ2-5; TRBD2 aligns across 14 bases. The CDR3 runs to 14 residues. Germline V gene sequence: CDR1 SQVTM, CDR2 ANQGSEA. Trimming removed 6 bases from V and 5 bases from J; junction bases left unmatched: 5. This CDR3 is CSVGTSGSRETQYF. The DNA for the CDR3 is TGCAGCGTGGGGACTAGCGGGAGTCGCGAGACCCAGTACTTC.

This clone was seen once. The V call is TRBV6-6, the J call TRBJ2-1; D might be TRBD1 (5 bases). There are 13 residues in the CDR3. In germline, CDR1 is MNHNY, CDR2 SVGAGI (reference sequence). V was shortened by 0 bases and J by 9 bases, with 9 bases between the two germline ends. The CDR3 reads CASSYSVRGEQFF. Here the CDR3 DNA reads TGTGCCAGCAGTTACTCAGTAAGGGGTGAGCAGTTCTTC.

This clone was seen only a few times. The rearrangement uses TRBV6-6 and TRBJ2-5; tentative D call: TRBD1 (6 bases). The CDR3 is made up of 14 amino acids. The germline V and J ends were trimmed by 1 base and 2 bases, with 8 bases remaining between them. Germline assignment: CDR1 MNHNY and CDR2 SVGAGI (reference sequence). As DNA, the CDR3 is TGTGCCAGCAGTTACTGGACAGTTCAAGAGACCCAGTACTTC. This sequence encodes CASSYWTVQETQYF.

The CDR3, as DNA: TGTGCCAGCAGCTTATGGCGAACGGGGGACTACGAGCAGTACTTC. As protein: CASSLWRTGDYEQYF. The V call is TRBV7-9, the J call TRBJ2-7, with a possible D match to TRBD2 (6 bases). Germline CDR1 SEHNR, CDR2 FQNEAQ (reference sequence). The CDR3 runs to 15 residues. V was cut by 2 bases and J by 3 bases, with 14 bases left in between.

V is TRBV6-5 and J is TRBJ1-1; unclear D gene. The V gene lost 4 bases and the J gene lost 0 bases, with 9 bases spanning the gap. CDR3 length: 14 amino acids. Looked up from germline, CDR1 is MNHEY and CDR2 is SVGAGI. The chain's CDR3 is CASSSSGVNTEAFF. The CDR3 nucleotides are TGTGCCAGCAGTTCATCCGGGGTGAACACTGAAGCTTTCTTT.

This sequence joins TRBV12-5 and TRBJ2-3; D tentatively reads TRBD1 or TRBD2 (5 bases each). Trimming pared 7 bases from V and 9 bases from J, leaving 14 bases between. Per the germline V gene, CDR1 is LGHNT and CDR2 is FRNRAP. The CDR3 extends over 12 amino acids. Here the CDR3 reads CASAGAVNTQYF. Written as DNA, the CDR3 is TGTGCTAGTGCCGGGGCAGTCAACACGCAGTATTTT.

The J gene is TRBJ2-5, the V gene TRBV5-6; D is undetermined. Germline V gene sequence: CDR1 SGHDT, CDR2 YYEEEE. The CDR3 covers 14 residues. The V gene lost 3 bases and the J gene lost 7 bases, with 16 bases spanning the gap. For the CDR3, the DNA is TGTGCCAGCAGCTCCGGACGCCGAGTGGGGACCCAGTACTTC. Protein product: CASSSGRRVGTQYF. The full variable domain, its missing parts supplied by reference TRBV5-6 and TRBJ2-5, is DAGVTQSPTHLIKTRGQQVTLRCSPKSGHDTVSWYQQALGQGPQFIFQYYEEEERQRGNFPDRFSGHQFPNYSSELNVNALLLGDSALYLCASSSGRRVGTQYFGPGTRLLVL.